What follows are 13 T cell receptor beta chains derived from one specimen sequenced in a study of regulatory T cells in long-lasting Graves disease (dated by TCRdb to the early 2020s). The method behind the library was multiplex PCR. Sequencer: Illumina HiSeq 4000. iRepertoire HTBI primers and Arm-PCR amplification of CDR3 regions were used to construct TCR beta libraries. The public reads were quality trimmed at Q25 with fastp and then assembled into clones with MiXCR by TCRdb, keeping productive beta chains. CDR3 protein duplicates are merged, each entry listing the most common genes and DNA. The sample table shows about 470,000 distinct CDR3 sequences, and about 16% are seen once. Over 15% of the sample is in the top ten clones. The time point label for this specimen denotes: newly diagnosed GD, antithyroid drugs for less than 3 months. For both TCR sequencing and RNA sequencing, RNA was extracted from PBMCs in TRIzol.

This same sample was also part of a study on T cells in Graves' hyperthyroidism and ophthalmopathy.

The material sequenced was peripheral blood mononuclear cells (PBMCs), taken at new diagnosis, from a patient treated with antithyroid drugs. Every receptor here comes from a woman aged 25 to 39 with Graves disease. Donor details come from another sample of the same person, matched by shared clones.

The sample holds many counts of this clonotype. The chain is built from TRBV12-3 or TRBV12-4 and TRBJ1-5, with TRBD1 as a possible D gene (5 bases). This CDR3 comprises 15 residues. Trimming removed 5 bases at V and 4 bases at J, with 15 bases between. CDR3 in DNA: TGTGCCAGCAGTGCCAGACAGAGCCCTAATCAGCCCCAGCATTTT. Its protein product is CASSARQSPNQPQHF.

This clonotype was seen many times. This sequence joins TRBV6-1 and TRBJ2-7; 9 nucleotides line up with TRBD1. This CDR3 spans 15 amino acids. Trimming cost V 7 bases and J 5 bases; bases outside gene matches: 12. The V gene's germline CDR1 is MNHNS and CDR2 SASEGT. CDR3 bases: TGTGCCAGCATGGACAGGGGCCGTACTCCCCACGAGCAGTACTTC. Amino acid sequence: CASMDRGRTPHEQYF.

This clonotype was counted many times. The genes are TRBV2 and TRBJ2-3, with TRBD2 matching 10 bases. Looked up from germline, CDR1 is SNHLY and CDR2 is FYNNEI. V lost 8 bases to trimming and J lost 2 bases; unmatched junction nucleotides: 4. This CDR3 contains 14 residues. The CDR3 region is CASEREGTTDTQYF. The CDR3 DNA reads as TGTGCCAGCGAGCGGGAGGGCACCACAGATACGCAGTATTTT.

The table lists this clonotype with many counts. This chain links TRBV2 with TRBJ2-7; 8 bases match TRBD1. The CDR3 consists of 18 residues. V gave up 4 bases and J gave up 2 bases; unmatched junction bases: 16. CDR1 is SNHLY, CDR2 FYNNEI, per germline. CDR3 protein: CASSGQGSTNVFAYEQYF. CDR3 sequence (DNA): TGTGCCAGCAGTGGACAGGGGTCGACAAACGTTTTCGCCTACGAGCAGTACTTC.

This clonotype was observed a handful of times. The junction differs from germline at one of its ends, possibly a read error. The chain carries TRBV6-1 and TRBJ1-1; 8 nucleotides align to TRBD1. The germline gives CDR1 MNHNS, CDR2 SASEGT. This CDR3 spans 15 amino acids. CDR3 region: CASSPTGAWDTEALF. Written as DNA, the CDR3 is TGTGCCAGCAGTCCGACAGGGGCGTGGGACACTGAAGCTCTCTTT.

For this clonotype: The junction departs from the called germline gene at one end, perhaps through a read error. The V call is TRBV18, the J call TRBJ2-1, with 7 bases that match TRBD1. Germline CDR1 KGHSH, CDR2 LQKENI. The CDR3 is 18 amino acids. CDR3 sequence reads: CASSPREQGQSSYNGQFF. In DNA form, the CDR3 reads TGTGCCAGCTCACCACGCGAACAGGGGCAAAGCTCCTACAATGGGCAGTTCTTC.

This clonotype was picked up many times. This rearrangement joins TRBV20-1 to TRBJ2-7, with TRBD2 matching 8 bases. This CDR3 is 16 amino acids long. J gave up 3 bases and V 0 bases, and 10 bases lay outside the gene matches. Per the germline V gene, CDR1 is DFQATT and CDR2 is SNEGSKA (reference sequence). The CDR3 loop reads CSARDRAGGPYYEQYF. The CDR3, as DNA: TGCAGTGCTAGAGATAGGGCGGGAGGTCCATACTACGAGCAGTACTTC.

This clonotype was seen many times. The chain carries TRBV19 and TRBJ2-7; 11 bases align to TRBD2. The V gene's germline CDR1 is LNHDA and CDR2 SQIVND (reference sequence). The CDR3 has 16 residues. V gave up 5 bases and J gave up 4 bases; unmatched junction bases: 10. Written as DNA, the CDR3 is TGTGCCAGTAGTGCCACTAGCGGGAGTGGAACGTACGAGCAGTACTTC. This gives the protein CASSATSGSGTYEQYF.

This clonotype was seen many times. The chain uses TRBV29-1 and TRBJ1-2, with D perhaps TRBD1 (6 bases). The CDR3 loop spans 12 amino acids. The germline V and J ends were trimmed by 4 bases and 0 bases, with 6 bases remaining between them. From germline, CDR1 is SQVTM and CDR2 ANQGSEA. CDR3 in DNA: TGCAGCGTTGGGACAGCTAACTATGGCTACACCTTC. Translation: CSVGTANYGYTF.

This clonotype was seen more than once but under ten times. The J gene is TRBJ1-2, the V gene TRBV6-2 or TRBV6-3; D call uncertain. The germline V gene has CDR1 MNHEY and CDR2 SVGEGT. Trimming pared 5 bases from V and 3 bases from J, leaving 10 bases between. This CDR3 is built from 13 residues. CDR3 nucleotides: TGTGCCAGCAGTGGCCTGGGTTACTATGGCTACACCTTC. Translating it yields CASSGLGYYGYTF.

This clonotype has ten or more counts. The chain couples TRBV2 to TRBJ2-3; perhaps TRBD2 as D (6 bases). The germline V gene encodes CDR1 SNHLY and CDR2 FYNNEI. The CDR3 spans 14 residues. Trimming removed 8 bases at V and 0 bases at J, with 12 bases between. CDR3 amino acids: CASLSGPSTDTQYF. The CDR3 DNA is TGTGCCAGCTTGAGCGGGCCTAGCACAGATACGCAGTATTTT. Supplemented by reference TRBV2 and TRBJ2-3, the full variable domain reads EPEVTQTPSHQVTQMGQEVILRCVPISNHLYFYWYRQILGQKVEFLVSFYNNEISEKSEIFDDQFSVERPDGSNFTLKIRSTKLEDSAMYFCASLSGPSTDTQYFGPGTRLTVL.

Many counts were recorded for this clonotype. The gene calls are TRBV11-1 and TRBJ2-5; D unresolved. The CDR3 extends over 16 amino acids. V shed 3 bases and J shed 5 bases, with 19 bases lying between them. Germline V gene data show CDR1 as SGHAT and CDR2 as FQDESV (reference sequence). The CDR3 nucleotides read TGTGCCAGCAGCTTTGGGGTAGCCTCCAAGGCGGAGACCCAGTACTTC. Translated, it gives CASSFGVASKAETQYF.

DNA of the CDR3: TGTGCCACCAGTGACCGACGACTAGCGGGAGGTTACAATGAGCAGTTCTTC. This sequence encodes CATSDRRLAGGYNEQFF. The chain links TRBV24-1 to TRBJ2-1; 13 bases are a match to TRBD2. CDR1 is KGHDR, CDR2 SFDVKD, per germline. The CDR3 is made up of 17 amino acids. J lost 4 bases, V lost 4 bases, and 6 bases had no gene match.